The source of this T cell receptor beta chain is a study of cytomegalovirus exposure and HLA in healthy donors. Overall study results and limits: In vitro assays verified that three CMV-associated chains recognized CMV antigens specifically. Reportedly, HLA-A and HLA-B alleles of most subjects were accurately predicted from TCR beta. Among TCR beta chains of equal frequency, HLA-associated ones were more clonally expanded in a later analysis.

The V gene's germline CDR1 is SGHNT and CDR2 YYREEE (reference sequence). There are 14 residues in the CDR3. V shed 2 bases and J shed 3 bases, with 12 bases lying between them. This clone has only one observation. Its cognate antigen is unknown. The PCR was carried out with 60 Vbeta primers and 13 Jbeta primers. Assay: immunoSEQ multiplex PCR; the TCRdb copy retains only in-frame clones and omits some. The sample carries some 90,000 clones, about 74% recorded once. Material: PBMCs. J is TRBJ2-7 and V is TRBV5-4, with D possibly matching TRBD1 (6 bases). This clonotype originated in a man aged 35-49 years in good health and CMV-seronegative. The CDR3 DNA sequence: TGTGCCAGCAGCTTAAGTAGGGGGAACTACGAGCAGTACTTC. Encoded protein: CASSLSRGNYEQYF.